Listed below are T cell receptor beta chains from one sample, sequenced in a study of beta chain features in type 1 diabetes. Produced via immunoSEQ multiplex PCR; TCRdb's table is partial and in-frame only. The sample lists fewer than 300,000 clones, 20% occurring once. Material for sequencing was naive CD4+ T cells from blood. Receptors originate from a middle-aged woman with type 1 diabetes. Each CDR3 is given with its conserved first and last residue. The order of the fields is CDR3 protein, CDR3 DNA, J gene, D gene, V gene, clone size. The D gene is left open where the match is weak. Where a row states a size, it is once, few, many or the class of an expanded clone; other rows omit it.

CASSPGQGIPFF TGCGCCAGCAGCCCAGGACAGGGGATTCCGTTCTTC TRBJ2-1 TRBD1 TRBV5-1 .
CASSQGPGSFYGYTF TGCGCCAGCAGCCAAGGGCCAGGTAGTTTCTATGGCTACACCTTC TRBJ1-2 . TRBV4-3 few
CAWSVRDWDTIYF TGTGCCTGGAGTGTAAGGGACTGGGACACCATATATTTT TRBJ1-3 . TRBV30 .
CASSPRMESTDTQYF TGTGCCAGCAGCCCTCGGATGGAGAGCACAGATACGCAGTATTTT TRBJ2-3 . TRBV4-2 few
CASSQETGDTEAFF TGCGCCAGCAGCCAGGAGACAGGGGACACTGAAGCTTTCTTT TRBJ1-1 TRBD1 TRBV4-3 few
CASIRGGGQETQYF TGTGCCAGCATACGCGGGGGTGGGCAAGAGACCCAGTACTTC TRBJ2-5 TRBD2 TRBV7-2 few
CASSPGQGFGYTF TGTGCCAGCTCACCGGGACAGGGTTTTGGCTACACCTTC TRBJ1-2 TRBD1 TRBV18 few
CASSTPGGPAF TGTGCCAGTAGTACCCCGGGAGGCCCGGCTTTT TRBJ1-4 . TRBV19 .
CATLGGYQNIQYF TGTGCCACGCTGGGAGGGTACCAAAACATTCAGTACTTC TRBJ2-4 TRBD2 TRBV6-1 .
CASSQSTGGAGIYEQYF TGCGCCAGCAGCCAGTCGACAGGGGGCGCGGGCATCTACGAGCAGTACTTC TRBJ2-7 TRBD1 TRBV4-3 few
CASSSQADTQYF TGCGCCAGCAGCTCCCAGGCAGATACGCAGTATTTT TRBJ2-3 . TRBV5-1 .
CAWSPTSYNEQFF TGTGCCTGGAGTCCGACTAGTTACAATGAGCAGTTCTTC TRBJ2-1 . TRBV30 .
CASSLNRDRDAFF TGCGCCAGCAGCTTGAACCGGGACAGGGATGCTTTCTTT TRBJ1-1 TRBD1 TRBV5-1 .
CSVVGQGKTDTQYF TGCAGCGTTGTGGGACAGGGGAAAACAGATACGCAGTATTTT TRBJ2-3 TRBD1 TRBV29-1 .
CAWKLAGSYNEQFF TGTGCCTGGAAACTAGCGGGATCCTACAATGAGCAGTTCTTC TRBJ2-1 TRBD2 TRBV30 few
CASSRDYRGGELFF TGTGCCAGCAGTCGGGACTACCGCGGCGGGGAGCTGTTTTTT TRBJ2-2 TRBD2 TRBV28 few
CATGLAGSSYEQYF TGTGCCACCGGACTAGCGGGGAGTTCCTACGAGCAGTACTTC TRBJ2-7 TRBD2 TRBV10-3 few
CASSKDREQFF TGTGCCAGCAGCAAGGACAGGGAGCAGTTCTTC TRBJ2-1 TRBD1 TRBV11-3 .
CSVHGLMNTEAFF TGCAGCGTTCATGGACTTATGAACACTGAAGCTTTCTTT TRBJ1-1 . TRBV29-1 few
CASSLVSEAAEQYF TGCGCCAGCAGCTTGGTTTCGGAGGCGGCCGAGCAGTACTTC TRBJ2-7 . TRBV5-1 .
CASSLVYGKGAQYF TGTGCCAGCAGCTTAGTTTACGGCAAAGGGGCCCAGTACTTC TRBJ2-5 . TRBV7-2 once
CASSERTGRSPLHF TGTGCCAGCAGTGAGAGGACAGGCCGTTCACCCCTCCACTTT TRBJ1-6 TRBD1 TRBV6-1 once
CASSGGLAGEAQYF TGTGCCAGCAGCGGGGGGTTAGCGGGAGAGGCGCAGTATTTT TRBJ2-3 TRBD2 TRBV2 .
CSVGNGRENYGYTF TGCAGCGTGGGGAATGGGCGGGAAAACTATGGCTACACCTTC TRBJ1-2 . TRBV29-1 few